The text below deals with one T cell receptor beta chain. Its antigen is unidentified. V was clipped by 4 bases and J by 0 bases, with 6 bases between them. This CDR3 is built from 13 residues. Germline CDR1 and CDR2: SEHNR and FQNEAQ (reference sequence). This specimen comes from a study of CD8 T cells in Susac syndrome. Study-wide context: Among the sequenced Susac syndrome patients, roughly 6 had active disease while 8 or 9 were in remission. Overall study findings and caveats: Peak Susac CD8+ clonal expansion occurred in TEMRA cells and active patients. The study conceded that relatively few individuals underwent its TCR sequencing and HLA analysis.

RNA in amounts of roughly 0.5 to 1 ug was reverse transcribed with random hexamers. Each CDR3 protein is one row after TCRdb ran MiXCR on the immunoSEQ multiplex PCR reads. The sample shows around 100,000 distinct CDR3 sequences, 95% of them seen only once. The sequencing input was CD8+ T cells from PBMCs. This chain connects TRBV7-9 to TRBJ2-5; D not resolved. The clonotype was recovered from a human donor with Susac syndrome. DNA for the CDR3: TGTGCCAGCAGCTCGGAGAACCAAGAGACCCAGTACTTC. Encoded protein: CASSSENQETQYF.